The 9 T cell receptor beta chains listed next were all sequenced from one sample in a study of vaccination effects on CD4 cells after COVID-19 (dated by TCRdb to between 2022 and 2023). The library was generated by the immunoSEQ multiplex PCR assay. Imported from immuneACCESS, the table was reduced by TCRdb to in-frame sequences with V and J called. These copies leave out some clones; in studies compared against another copy, an unresolved V gene accounts for under half, and the cause of the remainder is not known. For this sample there are fewer than 20,000 clones; about 78% appear just once. The ten largest clones capture approximately 20% of the sample. Antigens of these TCRs are unknown. To identify antigen-specific CD4+ T cell clonotypes by their expansion, the ViraFEST assay first stimulated PBMC with viral peptide pools and then applied TCR sequencing. After less than eleven days of culture, CD4+ T cells were isolated with the EasySep CD4+ T cell isolation kit. Each participant received two doses of an mRNA SARS-CoV-2 vaccine, either BNT162b2 or mRNA-1273.

The sequenced sample was CD4+ T cells from PBMCs cultured with HCoV-NL63 spike peptides, obtained after COVID-19 vaccination. The sample's cell subset or site label is to be understood as: HCoV-NL63 spike overlapping peptide pool stimulation. The receptor set was obtained from a human donor who received a COVID-19 vaccine.

In its sample, this clone was seen once. The genes are TRBV7-9 and TRBJ1-2; D not certain. V was trimmed by 1 base and J by 1 base, leaving 10 bases between them. This CDR3 comprises 15 residues. Germline loops: CDR1 SEHNR, CDR2 FQNEAQ (reference sequence). The DNA for the CDR3 is TGTGCCAGCAGCTTAGGATCGGGTTTTAACTATGGCTACACCTTC. Its protein is CASSLGSGFNYGYTF.

The rearrangement links TRBV6-5 to TRBJ2-7; the D is unclear. Trimming took off 8 bases at V and 2 bases at J, with 13 bases between the two ends. CDR3 length equals 13 residues. Germline lookup yields CDR1 MNHEY and CDR2 SVGAGI. The CDR3 nucleotides are TGTGCCAGCTTTGGTTGGTACACCTACGAGCAGTACTTC. Its translation: CASFGWYTYEQYF.

The chain carries TRBV5-1 and TRBJ2-5; TRBD2 is a possible D gene (6 bases). This CDR3 has 15 amino acids. V was shortened by 3 bases and J by 1 base, with 13 bases between the two germline ends. Germline assignment: CDR1 SGHRS and CDR2 YFSETQ. The DNA for the CDR3 is TGCGCCAGCAGCTCCGGGGCGGGGACCCAAGAGACCCAGTACTTC. The encoded protein is CASSSGAGTQETQYF.

This clone was counted a single time. This chain links TRBV29-1 with TRBJ1-1; perhaps TRBD1 as D (5 bases). The CDR3 extends over 13 amino acids. With 4 bases removed from V and 8 bases from J, the gap between germline ends came to 17 bases. Per the germline V gene, CDR1 is SQVTM and CDR2 is ANQGSEA. CDR3 nucleotides: TGCAGCGTTGTTCTAGGCGGCGGGGGGGAAGCTTTCTTT. Amino acids: CSVVLGGGGEAFF.

The V and J genes are TRBV19 and TRBJ2-7, with D tentatively TRBD1 (7 bases). V dropped 3 bases and J dropped 7 bases, with 13 bases sitting between them. CDR1 and CDR2 (germline): LNHDA, SQIVND (reference sequence). CDR3 length: 13 residues. The CDR3 nucleotides are TGTGCCAGTAGTATGTCACAGGGGAGGGAGCAGTACTTC. Amino acids: CASSMSQGREQYF.

The rearrangement links TRBV6-5 to TRBJ1-2, with TRBD1 matching over 9 bases. The CDR3 runs to 14 residues. Germline trimming cut 6 bases from V and 6 bases from J; bases unmatched to any gene: 8. Germline CDR1 reads MNHEY; CDR2 reads SVGAGI. The CDR3 here is CASRDTGGTDGYTF. In DNA form, the CDR3 reads TGTGCCAGCAGAGATACAGGGGGCACGGATGGCTACACCTTC.

The gene calls are TRBV28 and TRBJ1-6; 10 positions agree with TRBD1. CDR3 length: 16 amino acids. From germline, CDR1 is MDHEN and CDR2 SYDVKM. The J segment lost 7 bases and the V segment lost 6 bases, leaving 9 bases of the junction unmatched. DNA of the CDR3: TGTGCCAGCAGCGAATTGGGACAGGGGAAAAATTCACCCCTCCACTTT. Translation gives CASSELGQGKNSPLHF.

V is TRBV5-1 and J is TRBJ2-7, with 7 bases that match TRBD1. Trimming removed 2 bases from V and 3 bases from J; junction bases left unmatched: 5. The CDR3 is 14 amino acids. Germline lookup yields CDR1 SGHRS and CDR2 YFSETQ. The CDR3 region is CASSFEPGGYEQYF. CDR3 coding DNA: TGCGCCAGCAGCTTCGAGCCAGGGGGCTACGAGCAGTACTTC.

The chain uses TRBV5-5 and TRBJ2-7; possible D gene TRBD2, 6 bases. Germline lookup yields CDR1 SGHKS and CDR2 YYEKEE (reference sequence). There are 15 residues in the CDR3. Trimming left V 4 bases short and J 3 bases short, with 17 bases between. The CDR3 nucleotides are TGTGCCAGCAGCGGGACTCCAAGGGGACGCTACGAGCAGTACTTC. The encoded protein is CASSGTPRGRYEQYF.